These 11 T cell receptor beta chains came from one sample sequenced in a study of shared clonotypes between healthy human individuals. Positive CCR7 selection of CD45RO-negative cells yielded the naive CD8 cells, and terminally differentiated effector memory CD45RA+ cells were excluded. The assay was immunoSEQ multiplex PCR, and TCRdb's table has in-frame clones only and misses some. The sample has about 2.2 million clones, 93% seen once. The sequencing sample was made of naive CD8+ T cells from PBMCs. These receptors all stem from a man younger than 30 in good health. Some clones in this sample may be carry-over from other donors' samples.

The V gene is TRBV25-1, the J gene TRBJ1-2; the match to TRBD1 covers 7 bases. CDR3 size: 14 residues. Germline V gene data show CDR1 as MGHDK and CDR2 as SYGVNS. Trimming removed 3 bases from V and 8 bases from J; junction bases left unmatched: 9. CDR3: CASSDLRDRPGYTF. In DNA, the CDR3 is TGTGCCAGCAGTGATTTAAGGGACAGACCCGGCTACACCTTC.

Regarding this clone: The same CDR3 also results from other DNA sequences found in this sample. The V call is TRBV5-1, the J call TRBJ2-5, with D perhaps TRBD2 (7 bases). V gave up 2 bases and J gave up 1 base, with 12 bases separating them. The CDR3 totals 15 residues. Germline CDR1 SGHRS, CDR2 YFSETQ. CDR3 in amino acids: CASSLGGGAQETQYF. Here the CDR3 DNA reads TGCGCCAGCAGCTTAGGTGGGGGGGCCCAAGAGACCCAGTACTTC. Full variable domain (missing parts from reference TRBV5-1 and TRBJ2-5): KAGVTQTPRYLIKTRGQQVTLSCSPISGHRSVSWYQQTPGQGLQFLFEYFSETQRNKGNFPGRFSGRQFSNSRSEMNVSTLELGDSALYLCASSLGGGAQETQYFGPGTRLLVL.

The chain links TRBV29-1 to TRBJ2-1; TRBD1 is a possible D gene (8 bases). V lost 6 bases, J lost 5 bases, and 17 bases lay in between. CDR3 size: 14 residues. The germline V gene has CDR1 SQVTM and CDR2 ANQGSEA. CDR3 protein: CSVEYRGRDNEQFF. As DNA, the CDR3 is TGCAGCGTGGAATACAGGGGGAGGGACAATGAGCAGTTCTTC.

The chain is built from TRBV15 and TRBJ2-5; 12 bases match TRBD1. This CDR3 spans 16 amino acids. The ends lost 1 base at V and 4 bases at J; junction bases unmatched: 4. Per the germline V gene, CDR1 is LNHNV and CDR2 is YYDKDF (reference sequence). The CDR3 bases are TGTGCCACCAGCAGAGGGGACAGGGGGCCGGGAGAGACCCAGTACTTC. Its translation: CATSRGDRGPGETQYF.

The chain carries TRBV19 and TRBJ1-1, with D perhaps TRBD1 (5 bases). V lost 4 bases to trimming and J lost 8 bases, with 11 bases between them. The CDR3 spans 12 residues. CDR1 is LNHDA and CDR2 is SQIVND in the germline V gene (reference sequence). CDR3 protein: CASSTEGTEAFF. The CDR3 DNA reads TGTGCCAGTAGTACGGAGGGGACCGAAGCTTTCTTT.

This chain joins TRBV6-1 and TRBJ1-2; TRBD1 might be the D (5 bases). V lost 7 bases, J lost 7 bases, and 16 bases lay in between. The CDR3 consists of 13 residues. CDR1 and CDR2 from the germline V gene are MNHNS and SASEGT. The CDR3 region is CASKLGGFPGYTF. CDR3 nucleotides: TGTGCCAGCAAACTCGGGGGTTTTCCTGGCTACACCTTC.

The rearrangement joins TRBV19 to TRBJ2-7, with D perhaps TRBD1 (5 bases). Trimming stripped 4 bases from V and 2 bases from J, with 15 bases between. Germline V gene lookup returns CDR1 LNHDA and CDR2 SQIVND (reference sequence). The CDR3 length is 15 residues. The CDR3 coding sequence is TGTGCCAGTAGTACCCCCATAGGACACACCTACGAGCAGTACTTC. This translates into CASSTPIGHTYEQYF.

The chain has TRBV9 and TRBJ1-5; the D gene is possibly TRBD1 (6 bases). This CDR3 has 15 residues. V dropped 0 bases and J dropped 6 bases, with 13 bases sitting between them. Per the germline V gene, CDR1 is SGDLS and CDR2 is YYNGEE. The CDR3 region has the DNA TGTGCCAGCAGCGTAGGTGGGGGGCTTAGTCAGCCCCAGCATTTT. This encodes CASSVGGGLSQPQHF.

The DNA for the CDR3 is TGCGCCAGCAGCTTGGTGGGCAGGGACAACGAGCAGTACTTC. Protein product: CASSLVGRDNEQYF. The chain recombines TRBV5-1 with TRBJ2-7, with D possibly being TRBD1 (6 bases). Germline lookup yields CDR1 SGHRS and CDR2 YFSETQ. There are 14 residues in the CDR3. V lost 0 bases and J lost 5, with 12 bases in between.

The gene calls are TRBV6-5 and TRBJ2-7, with TRBD1 as a possible D gene (5 bases). Trimming removed 10 bases from V and 3 bases from J, with 13 bases in between. Per germline, CDR1 MNHEY and CDR2 SVGAGI. The length of the CDR3 is 12 residues. The CDR3: CAIPPTDYEQYF. The CDR3, as DNA: TGTGCCATCCCCCCGACAGACTACGAGCAGTACTTC.

Notes on this clone: The same CDR3 can be traced to other DNA sequences in this sample. The V call is TRBV7-6, the J call TRBJ1-5, with TRBD1 matching 8 bases. Germline CDR1 SGHVS, CDR2 FNYEAQ. V dropped 4 bases and J dropped 7; count of bases not matched to a gene: 6. The CDR3 has 14 amino acids. The CDR3 sequence: CASSSRQGNQPQHF. The CDR3 region has the DNA TGTGCCAGCAGCTCACGACAGGGGAACCAGCCCCAGCATTTT.